Listed below are T cell receptor beta chains from one sample, sequenced in a study of a mutant IDH1 vaccine in newly diagnosed glioma. The antigens of these receptors remain unknown. Some clones are missing from TCRdb's copy, which holds only in-frame ones; the method was immunoSEQ multiplex PCR. Of 40,000 to 65,000 clones listed, around 80% are singletons. Sequencing used PBMCs, obtained from a glioma patient whose treatment included an IDH1 peptide vaccine. The source is a woman aged 40 to 50 with glioma. Each CDR3 is given with its conserved first and last residue.

TRBV18	TRBJ1-1	CASSPLAGLENTEAFF
TRBV9	TRBJ1-2	CASSVGTAILYGYTF
TRBV19	TRBJ1-1	CASSSLRDRHTEAFF
TRBV5-1	TRBJ2-7	CASSLEYEQYF
TRBV30	TRBJ1-2	CAWSVGQGYGYTF
TRBV7-9	TRBJ1-1	CAGRDFRGRAFF
TRBV30	TRBJ2-2	CAWSPMSGAGELFF
TRBV7-2	TRBJ1-1	CASSTQVTNTEAFF
TRBV28	TRBJ1-2	CASSLQGQMEYYGYTF
TRBV7-2	TRBJ2-7	CASSVGRLSYEQYF
TRBV29-1	TRBJ2-7	CSVQTVLEEQYF
TRBV6-1	TRBJ1-2	CASSEAPGIGYGYTF
TRBV5-1	TRBJ2-7	CASSPDRGPYEQYF
TRBV4-1	TRBJ1-5	CASSQVRILGSNQPQHF
TRBV5-4	TRBJ1-2	CASSLVSTNYGYTF
TRBV10-2	TRBJ2-2	CASSDGLAGTGELFF
TRBV29-1	TRBJ1-1	CSVQGALTRAFF
TRBV5-4	TRBJ2-7	CASSLEGVWHEQYF
TRBV5-1	TRBJ2-1	CASSLATSGGAAGEQFF
TRBV5-1	TRBJ2-3	CASSSPGTQYF
TRBV27	TRBJ2-7	CASRDGGGSYEQYF
TRBV4-3	TRBJ1-5	CASSQDTTYGQPQHF
TRBV2	TRBJ1-2	CARRGTSDGYTF
TRBV9	TRBJ2-7	CASSVEGFPAYEQYF
TRBV2	TRBJ2-1	CASSVMGGPYNEQFF
TRBV2	TRBJ2-7	CASGQDRGHEQYF
TRBV5-1	TRBJ2-2	CASSGSGDTGELFF
TRBV6-6	TRBJ2-7	CASSYPPPGAGGEQYF
TRBV7-8	TRBJ1-5	CASSLGENQPQHF
TRBV6-1	TRBJ1-4	CASSGGGNRANEKLFF